This T cell receptor beta chain came from a study of cytomegalovirus exposure and HLA in healthy donors. After removal of 0 bases from V and 0 bases from J, the junction contained 5 bases not matched to a gene. Germline CDR1 is LGHNA and CDR2 is YNFKEQ. CDR3 size: 17 residues. Primers included in the PCR were 60 Vbeta and 13 Jbeta primers. Using immunoSEQ multiplex PCR, the repertoire was profiled, and TCRdb retains in-frame clones only, with some absent. The sample shows around 150,000 clones, roughly 74% of them seen only once. This receptor was obtained from a woman aged 40 to 50 in good health and CMV-seropositive. Source material: PBMCs. The V call is TRBV4-2, the J call TRBJ1-3; 7 bases match TRBD1. The CDR3 DNA follows: TGTGCCAGCAGCCAAGACCGACAGGGAAGCTCTGGAAACACCATATATTTT. This codes for CASSQDRQGSSGNTIYF.